This T cell receptor beta chain was recorded in a study of vaccination effects on CD4 cells after COVID-19. Study-wide points: In the late period after vaccination, infection- and vaccine-induced clones contracted markedly. The study, lacking early post-infection timepoints, had few convalescent patients.

The V gene's germline CDR1 is GTSNPN and CDR2 SVGIG (reference sequence). V dropped 2 bases and J dropped 2 bases, with 10 bases sitting between them. The length of the CDR3 is 14 residues. The table lists this clone with a few counts. Its antigen is unknown. Before sequencing took place, the ViraFEST assay used viral peptide pools to expand antigen-specific CD4+ T cells. At the end of more than 8 days of culture, CD4+ T cells were isolated. Nucleocapsid antibody tests were negative, and the vaccine recipients had no prior SARS-CoV-2 infection. Half-medium exchanges with IL-2 medium took place on days 3 and 7. Sequencing used immunoSEQ multiplex PCR; TCRdb keeps in-frame clones, though not all of them. Among 55,000 or so clones listed, under 70% were seen once.

This sample comprised CD4+ T cells from PBMCs cultured with SARS-CoV-2 spike peptides, obtained before COVID-19 vaccination. The chain joins TRBV30 to TRBJ1-5; no firm D call. This TCR was sampled from a human donor who received a COVID-19 vaccine. This CDR3 is CAWSNGDGNQPQHF. The CDR3 bases are TGTGCCTGGAGTAACGGGGATGGCAATCAGCCCCAGCATTTT.